This entry describes one TCR beta chain. This record comes from a study of CD8+ T cells in alopecia areata. Investigators isolated RNA and reverse transcribed it into cDNA to act as the sequencing template. Sequenced by immunoSEQ multiplex PCR; TCRdb stores in-frame clones only, minus some. Among about 97,000 clones listed, about two fifths were seen once. Germline V gene lookup returns CDR1 LNHDA and CDR2 SQIVND (reference sequence). The CDR3 is 12 residues long. The V gene lost 3 bases and the J gene lost 1 base, with 3 bases spanning the gap. In alopecia areata patients, both lesional scalp punch biopsies and peripheral blood were collected.

The sequencing sample was made of CD4+ T cells sorted from blood. The chain is built from TRBV19 and TRBJ2-5; the D is unclear. The sequence was collected from a human donor with alopecia areata. Written as DNA, the CDR3 is TGTGCCAGTAGTATGACCCAAGAGACCCAGTACTTC. It translates to CASSMTQETQYF.